One sample yielded the 24 T cell receptor beta chains listed below, sequenced in a study of blood T cell repertoires in COVID-19. Only in-frame clones appear in the TCRdb table, and some are missing; sequencing was by immunoSEQ multiplex PCR. The table shows 72,000 or so clones, with nearly 90% occurring only once. The sequenced sample consisted of peripheral blood. Receptors originate from a man in his 60s with acute or convalescent COVID-19.

This sequence joins TRBV7-9 and TRBJ1-2; the match to TRBD1 covers 7 bases. The CDR3 loop spans 13 amino acids. With V trimmed by 5 bases and J by 2 bases, 2 bases remained unmatched. Per germline, CDR1 SEHNR and CDR2 FQNEAQ (reference sequence). In DNA form, the CDR3 reads TGTGCCAGCAGCCCGACAGGGAACTATGGCTACACCTTC. This codes for CASSPTGNYGYTF.

The chain carries TRBV27 and TRBJ1-6; D unresolved. This CDR3 region has 16 residues. Looked up from germline, CDR1 is MNHEY and CDR2 is SMNVEV (reference sequence). V was clipped by 5 bases and J by 5 bases, with 16 bases between them. CDR3 DNA sequence: TGTGCCAGCAGTACTCTGAACTTAGTAGATAATTCACCCCTCCACTTT. Residues: CASSTLNLVDNSPLHF.

This clone occurred once. This chain connects TRBV7-3 to TRBJ1-1; weak D call: TRBD1 (5 bases). CDR1 is SGHTA and CDR2 is FQGTGA in the germline V gene. V lost 1 base and J 0 bases, leaving 27 bases between the germline ends. The CDR3 runs 21 residues. CDR3 sequence (DNA): TGTGCCAGCAGCTTAAATCCCCTCGGACACCCGACCCGTCCTATGAACACTGAAGCTTTCTTT. This sequence encodes CASSLNPLGHPTRPMNTEAFF.

V is TRBV5-1 and J is TRBJ2-5; D ambiguous. V lost 4 bases to trimming and J lost 0 bases, with 10 bases between them. The germline CDR1 and CDR2 sequences are SGHRS and YFSETQ. This CDR3 has 14 residues. DNA of the CDR3: TGCGCCAGCAGCGTACAACTAAACCAAGAGACCCAGTACTTC. Translating gives CASSVQLNQETQYF.

The V and J genes are TRBV19 and TRBJ1-3; D possibly corresponds to TRBD1 (5 bases). V lost 5 bases to trimming and J lost 8 bases, with 10 bases between them. Germline V gene data show CDR1 as LNHDA and CDR2 as SQIVND (reference sequence). CDR3 size: 12 residues. The CDR3 DNA is TGTGCCAGTAGTTTTTCCAGGGACACCATATATTTT. Amino acid sequence: CASSFSRDTIYF.

The rearrangement links TRBV29-1 to TRBJ2-2; weak D call: TRBD2 (6 bases). The CDR3 consists of 14 residues. Germline-derived CDR1 and CDR2 are SQVTM and ANQGSEA. Trimming took 3 bases from V and 5 from J, leaving 13 bases between them. Written as DNA, the CDR3 is TGCAGCGTTGACGCGGGGTTATTGACCGGGGAGCTGTTTTTT. Its protein is CSVDAGLLTGELFF.

This clone was picked up a small number of times. The chain carries TRBV2 and TRBJ2-1; 8 positions match TRBD2. The length of the CDR3 is 16 residues. The V gene's germline CDR1 is SNHLY and CDR2 FYNNEI. The junction had 4 bases not matched to a gene; V was cut back by 3 bases and J by 0 bases. CDR3 bases: TGTGCCAGCAGTGAGCGTGGGACTAGCTCCTACAATGAGCAGTTCTTC. Amino acid sequence: CASSERGTSSYNEQFF.

The chain carries TRBV19 and TRBJ1-1; the D gene is possibly TRBD1 (6 bases). The CDR3 loop spans 13 amino acids. V was trimmed by 8 bases and J by 7 bases, leaving 17 bases between them. Looked up from germline, CDR1 is LNHDA and CDR2 is SQIVND (reference sequence). CDR3: CASSTGYSVEAFF. In DNA form, the CDR3 reads TGTGCCAGTTCCACAGGGTATAGCGTTGAAGCTTTCTTT. The complete variable domain, with remaining parts taken from reference TRBV19 and TRBJ1-1, reads DGGITQSPKYLFRKEGQNVTLSCEQNLNHDAMYWYRQDPGQGLRLIYYSQIVNDFQKGDIAEGYSVSREKKESFPLTVTSAQKNPTAFYLCASSTGYSVEAFFGQGTRLTVV.

The rearrangement links TRBV5-1 to TRBJ2-1; TRBD2 matches 13 bases. The length of the CDR3 is 18 residues. Germline V CDR1 and CDR2: SGHRS, YFSETQ. J was trimmed by 5 bases and V by 0 bases; bases with no gene match: 8. The CDR3 sequence: CASSLGLAGGALNNEQFF. CDR3 nucleotide sequence: TGCGCCAGCAGCTTGGGACTAGCGGGGGGCGCCCTTAACAATGAGCAGTTCTTC. The full variable domain, completed using reference TRBV5-1 and TRBJ2-1, is KAGVTQTPRYLIKTRGQQVTLSCSPISGHRSVSWYQQTPGQGLQFLFEYFSETQRNKGNFPGRFSGRQFSNSRSEMNVSTLELGDSALYLCASSLGLAGGALNNEQFFGPGTRLTVL.

This clone was detected only a few times. The chain carries TRBV19 and TRBJ2-2, with D unresolved. CDR1 is LNHDA, CDR2 SQIVND, per germline (reference sequence). This CDR3 has 14 residues. Trimming cost V 3 bases and J 1 base, with 6 bases left between them. CDR3 loop: CASSIRVNTGELFF. The CDR3 DNA sequence: TGTGCCAGTAGTATCCGGGTGAACACCGGGGAGCTGTTTTTT.

This clone was picked up a small number of times. The V call is TRBV6-6, the J call TRBJ1-2, with 8 positions matching TRBD1. Per the germline V gene, CDR1 is MNHNY and CDR2 is SVGAGI (reference sequence). V shed 7 bases and J 0 bases; nucleotides not matched to a gene: 4. The CDR3 covers 14 residues. The CDR3 coding sequence is TGTGCCAGCACACAGGACAGGGCTAACTATGGCTACACCTTC. This codes for CASTQDRANYGYTF.

This chain joins TRBV5-1 and TRBJ1-1; no clear D gene. This CDR3 has 14 residues. Trimming removed 0 bases at V and 8 bases at J, with 14 bases between. The germline gives CDR1 SGHRS, CDR2 YFSETQ. Here the CDR3 reads CASSLDRGGGEAFF. DNA for the CDR3: TGCGCCAGCAGCTTGGATCGGGGAGGAGGGGAAGCTTTCTTT. The variable domain in full, completed from reference TRBV5-1 and TRBJ1-1, reads KAGVTQTPRYLIKTRGQQVTLSCSPISGHRSVSWYQQTPGQGLQFLFEYFSETQRNKGNFPGRFSGRQFSNSRSEMNVSTLELGDSALYLCASSLDRGGGEAFFGQGTRLTVV.

This clone was counted once. This chain connects TRBV27 to TRBJ1-6; the match to TRBD1 covers 11 bases. CDR1 is MNHEY, CDR2 SMNVEV, per germline (reference sequence). Trimming took 5 bases from V and 7 from J; bases not matched to a gene: 7. The CDR3 length is 16 residues. CDR3 residues: CASSPGQGARNSPLHF. DNA of the CDR3: TGTGCCAGCAGTCCAGGACAGGGGGCTCGAAATTCACCCCTCCACTTT.

This sequence joins TRBV7-2 and TRBJ1-6; no firm D call. Trimming left V 0 bases short and J 0 bases short, with 18 bases between. CDR3 size: 20 residues. Germline V gives CDR1 SGHTA, CDR2 FQGNSA. The CDR3 DNA reads TGTGCCAGCAGCTTAGCGAGATCAGGTTTTGCGAGCTCCTATAATTCACCCCTCCACTTT. Protein sequence: CASSLARSGFASSYNSPLHF. Based on the CDR3 plus reference TRBV7-2 and TRBJ1-6, the full variable domain is GAGVSQSPSNKVTEKGKDVELRCDPISGHTALYWYRQSLGQGLEFLIYFQGNSAPDKSGLPSDRFSAERTGGSVSTLTIQRTQQEDSAVYLCASSLARSGFASSYNSPLHFGNGTRLTVT.

This chain joins TRBV11-3 and TRBJ2-3; 7 bases are shared with TRBD2. Germline CDR1 and CDR2: SGHNT and YENEEA. The CDR3 has 14 amino acids. Trimming removed 2 bases from V and 1 base from J; junction bases left unmatched: 0. For the CDR3, the DNA is TGTGCCAGCAGCTTACGGGGGGGCACAGATACGCAGTATTTT. Translated: CASSLRGGTDTQYF. The whole variable domain, filled in from reference TRBV11-3 and TRBJ2-3, reads EAGVVQSPRYKIIEKKQPVAFWCNPISGHNTLYWYLQNLGQGPELLIRYENEEAVDDSQLPKDRFSAERLKGVDSTLKIQPAELGDSAVYLCASSLRGGTDTQYFGPGTRLTVL.

This clone occurred once. The chain has TRBV10-2 and TRBJ2-7, with D uncertain. V lost 8 bases and J lost 3, with 11 bases in between. The CDR3 loop spans 12 amino acids. Germline assignment: CDR1 WSHSY and CDR2 SAAADI. DNA of the CDR3: TGCGCCAGCGGTCAGGTTTACTACGAGCAGTACTTC. Its translation: CASGQVYYEQYF.

CDR3 coding DNA: TGCGCCAGCAGCTCGGGGACAGCGGACAATCAGCCCCAGCATTTT. Translated, it gives CASSSGTADNQPQHF. The chain recombines TRBV5-1 with TRBJ1-5; 7 positions agree with TRBD1. In germline, CDR1 is SGHRS, CDR2 YFSETQ. J lost 3 bases, V lost 3 bases, and 6 bases had no gene match. This CDR3 is built from 15 residues.

This clone has more than one count but fewer than ten. This chain uses TRBV12-5 with TRBJ1-1; D ambiguous. The CDR3 covers 13 residues. V lost 3 bases, J lost 2 bases, and 7 bases lay in between. Per germline, CDR1 LGHNT and CDR2 FRNRAP. CDR3: CASGLETNTEAFF. The CDR3 DNA follows: TGTGCTAGTGGTTTAGAGACAAACACTGAAGCTTTCTTT.

The rearrangement uses TRBV5-1 and TRBJ2-3; 10 bases fit TRBD2. Germline CDR1 SGHRS, CDR2 YFSETQ. The trim removed 4 bases at V and 0 bases at J, leaving 11 bases unmatched. CDR3 size: 18 residues. CDR3 nucleotides: TGCGCCAGCAGCGTCGGGGTAGCGGGGGGTTCTAGCACAGATACGCAGTATTTT. This sequence encodes CASSVGVAGGSSTDTQYF.

J is TRBJ1-2 and V is TRBV13; the D is unclear. This CDR3 has 13 amino acids. The V and J ends lost 5 bases and 3 bases respectively, with 10 bases between them. The germline V gene encodes CDR1 PRHDT and CDR2 FYEKMQ (reference sequence). The CDR3 DNA reads as TGTGCCAGCAGCGGAGGACGCTACTATGGCTACACCTTC. This translates into CASSGGRYYGYTF.

This sequence joins TRBV5-1 and TRBJ1-1, with D perhaps TRBD1 (5 bases). Germline assignment: CDR1 SGHRS and CDR2 YFSETQ. The CDR3 is made up of 13 amino acids. V was pared by 2 bases and J by 4 bases, with 9 bases between. CDR3 sequence reads: CASSFQQATEAFF. DNA of the CDR3: TGCGCCAGCAGCTTCCAACAGGCCACTGAAGCTTTCTTT.

The rearrangement links TRBV6-5 to TRBJ1-2, with D perhaps matching TRBD1 (6 bases). Trimming removed 5 bases from V and 0 bases from J, with 13 bases in between. CDR3 length: 15 amino acids. CDR1 is MNHEY, CDR2 SVGAGI, per germline. The CDR3 spells CASSLGQTPNYGYTF. The DNA of the CDR3 is TGTGCCAGCAGTCTAGGACAGACGCCTAACTATGGCTACACCTTC.

The chain recombines TRBV6-5 with TRBJ1-1; no reliable D call. Germline V CDR1 and CDR2: MNHEY, SVGAGI. V gave up 7 bases and J gave up 7 bases, with 10 bases separating them. The CDR3 is 11 amino acids. The CDR3 spells CASTFGLEAFF. CDR3 nucleotides: TGTGCCAGCACTTTTGGGCTTGAAGCTTTCTTT.

The rearrangement uses TRBV10-2 and TRBJ1-2, with D unclear. Germline V gene lookup returns CDR1 WSHSY and CDR2 SAAADI. The CDR3 is made up of 13 amino acids. Trimming took 4 bases from V and 2 from J, leaving 8 bases between them. CDR3 protein: CASSVMQNYGYTF. The CDR3 DNA follows: TGCGCCAGCAGTGTAATGCAGAACTATGGCTACACCTTC.